In its sample, the clone carrying this T cell receptor (beta chain) was seen many times. The antigen is undetermined. This entry belongs to a study of T cell repertoires in cytomegalovirus infection. Study background: Evidence of both CMV infection and a matching HLA type came from public TCR beta signatures. Study results and limitations: HLA-C-restricted TCR beta clonotypes specific for CMV led the ex vivo response.

Germline CDR1 is SGHTA and CDR2 is FQGNSA. The CDR3 covers 13 residues. The trim removed 1 base at V and 12 bases at J, leaving 1 base unmatched. TCRdb processed the reads anew with MiXCR; each CDR3 protein has one entry. The data hold around 330,000 distinct CDR3 sequences, with roughly a sixth observed a single time. J is TRBJ2-1 and V is TRBV7-2; 12 bases are a match to TRBD2. The sequence was obtained from a human donor in good health (CMV status not recorded). Some clones in this sample may be carry-over from other donors' samples. The material sequenced was PBMCs. The DNA for the CDR3 is TGTGCCAGCAGCTTAGTACTAGCGGGGGGGCAGTTCTTC. The encoded protein is CASSLVLAGGQFF.